The 16 T cell receptor beta chains below come from one sample, sequenced in a study of blood T cell repertoires in COVID-19. The method was immunoSEQ multiplex PCR; TCRdb's version includes in-frame clones alone and lacks a portion of them. The sample shows more than 70,000 clones, 86% of them seen only once. Material: peripheral blood. The receptors shown here come from a man in his 60s with acute or convalescent COVID-19.

This clone was counted a few times. V is TRBV2 and J is TRBJ1-2; D may be TRBD1 (6 bases). Germline CDR1 is SNHLY and CDR2 is FYNNEI. CDR3 size: 13 residues. V lost 8 bases to trimming and J lost 1 base, with 11 bases between them. In nucleotides, the CDR3 is TGTGCCAGCGCGCGACAGGATAACTATGGCTACACCTTC. Its protein is CASARQDNYGYTF.

The rearrangement uses TRBV30 and TRBJ1-1; possible D gene TRBD1, 5 bases. Between the trimmed V and J ends, which lost 0 bases and 1 base, there was a span of 12 bases. Germline-derived CDR1 and CDR2 are GTSNPN and SVGIG (reference sequence). The CDR3 runs 15 residues. The chain's CDR3 is CAWSVWGGKNTEAFF. CDR3 nucleotides: TGTGCCTGGAGTGTATGGGGGGGTAAGAACACTGAAGCTTTCTTT. Full variable domain (remainder filled in from reference TRBV30 and TRBJ1-1): SQTIHQWPATLVQPVGSPLSLECTVEGTSNPNLYWYRQAAGRGLQLLFYSVGIGQISSEVPQNLSASRPQDRQFILSSKKLLLSDSGFYLCAWSVWGGKNTEAFFGQGTRLTVV.

The chain uses TRBV7-2 and TRBJ1-2; 7 bases map to TRBD1. V was pared by 1 base and J by 4 bases, with 6 bases of the junction left unmatched. Germline-derived CDR1 and CDR2 are SGHTA and FQGNSA. The CDR3 extends over 15 amino acids. The CDR3 DNA is TGTGCCAGCAGCTTAGATGTAGGGGGCTTCTATGGCTACACCTTC. Encoded protein: CASSLDVGGFYGYTF.

This chain joins TRBV5-1 and TRBJ2-3; no clear D. The CDR3 consists of 16 residues. V dropped 0 bases and J dropped 0 bases, with 11 bases sitting between them. From germline, CDR1 is SGHRS and CDR2 YFSETQ. The CDR3 coding sequence is TGCGCCAGCAGCTTGGGACCCGGGTATAGCACAGATACGCAGTATTTT. This translates into CASSLGPGYSTDTQYF.

The chain recombines TRBV5-5 with TRBJ1-5; tentative D call: TRBD1 (6 bases). Germline V gives CDR1 SGHKS, CDR2 YYEKEE (reference sequence). CDR3 length: 13 amino acids. V was trimmed by 0 bases and J by 6 bases, leaving 7 bases between them. CDR3 loop: CASSLVGAQPQHF. DNA of the CDR3: TGTGCCAGCAGCTTGGTGGGGGCTCAGCCCCAGCATTTT.

The chain links TRBV20-1 to TRBJ2-5; TRBD1 is a possible D gene (5 bases). The CDR3 has 9 amino acids. Germline loops: CDR1 DFQATT, CDR2 SNEGSKA (reference sequence). The V and J ends lost 5 bases and 13 bases respectively, with 11 bases between them. CDR3 region: CSADSSRYF. The CDR3 region has the DNA TGCAGTGCTGACAGCTCTCGGTACTTC.

The J gene is TRBJ1-4, the V gene TRBV3-1 (or the pseudogene TRBV3-2), with 9 bases matching TRBD1. Germline values: CDR1 LGHDT, CDR2 YNNKEL (reference sequence). Trimming cost V 6 bases and J 6 bases; bases outside gene matches: 8. The CDR3 consists of 15 residues. The CDR3 nucleotides are TGTGCCAGCAGTCGGATGGGACAGGGAGATGAAAAACTGTTTTTT. Its translation: CASSRMGQGDEKLFF.

J is TRBJ2-3 and V is TRBV7-9; 9 bases fit TRBD1. After removal of 1 base from V and 6 bases from J, the junction contained 14 bases not matched to a gene. Germline V gene data show CDR1 as SEHNR and CDR2 as FQNEAQ (reference sequence). There are 18 residues in the CDR3. The chain's CDR3 is CASSLVLRGTGRSDTQYF. Here the CDR3 DNA reads TGTGCCAGCAGCTTAGTATTGCGCGGGACAGGGCGATCTGATACGCAGTATTTT.

The chain links TRBV4-1 to TRBJ1-1, with 7 bases fitting TRBD1. The CDR3 extends over 16 amino acids. With 0 bases clipped from V and 4 bases from J, the junction kept 8 bases outside the gene matches. Germline CDR1 and CDR2: MGHRA and YSYEKL. The DNA of the CDR3 is TGCGCCAGCAGCCAAGATCAGGGGGTAGTGGGCACTGAAGCTTTCTTT. This translates into CASSQDQGVVGTEAFF.

The chain employs TRBV10-3 and TRBJ2-5, with 7 bases matching TRBD1. CDR1 ENHRY and CDR2 SYGVKD come from the germline V gene. Germline trimming cut 2 bases from V and 4 bases from J; bases unmatched to any gene: 10. This CDR3 is 16 amino acids long. The CDR3 region is CAISEREQGIVETQYF. The CDR3 region has the DNA TGTGCCATCAGTGAGAGAGAACAGGGGATTGTAGAGACCCAGTACTTC.

The table lists this clone with a count of one. The rearrangement joins TRBV15 to TRBJ1-4; 10 bases align to TRBD1. This CDR3 contains 15 residues. Germline V gives CDR1 LNHNV, CDR2 YYDKDF (reference sequence). With 4 bases clipped from V and 5 bases from J, the junction kept 4 bases outside the gene matches. The CDR3 spells CATSNPGQGNEKLFF. The CDR3, as DNA: TGTGCCACCAGCAACCCGGGACAGGGGAATGAAAAACTGTTTTTT.

The V gene is TRBV20-1, the J gene TRBJ2-1, with a tentative D call TRBD1 (5 bases). V lost 3 bases and J 6 bases, leaving 9 bases between the germline ends. Germline CDR1 reads DFQATT; CDR2 reads SNEGSKA (reference sequence). The CDR3 runs to 12 residues. CDR3 in DNA: TGCAGTGCTAGTAGCAGGGCCAATGAGCAGTTCTTC. Residues: CSASSRANEQFF.

This chain uses TRBV2 with TRBJ1-1; D remains ambiguous. This CDR3 has 15 residues. With 0 bases removed from V and 1 base from J, the gap between germline ends came to 9 bases. Germline V lookup: CDR1 SNHLY, CDR2 FYNNEI. The CDR3: CASSEASGWNTEAFF. In DNA form, the CDR3 reads TGTGCCAGCAGTGAAGCGTCGGGGTGGAACACTGAAGCTTTCTTT.

V gene TRBV15 combines with J gene TRBJ1-5, with TRBD1 matching 8 bases. Germline assignment: CDR1 LNHNV and CDR2 YYDKDF (reference sequence). This CDR3 contains 15 residues. The trim removed 1 base at V and 8 bases at J, leaving 7 bases unmatched. CDR3: CATSRGGTGLEPQHF. As DNA, the CDR3 is TGTGCCACCAGCAGAGGAGGGACAGGACTCGAGCCCCAGCATTTT.

The chain links TRBV5-1 to TRBJ1-6; 7 bases agree with TRBD1. The CDR3 sequence is 15 residues long. Germline V lookup: CDR1 SGHRS, CDR2 YFSETQ. V was pared by 3 bases and J by 9 bases, with 9 bases of the junction left unmatched. CDR3 nucleotides: TGCGCCAGCAGCTCCGTGCCCCAGGGGGGTTCACCCCTCCACTTT. Amino acids: CASSSVPQGGSPLHF. Full variable domain (rest looked up from reference TRBV5-1 and TRBJ1-6): KAGVTQTPRYLIKTRGQQVTLSCSPISGHRSVSWYQQTPGQGLQFLFEYFSETQRNKGNFPGRFSGRQFSNSRSEMNVSTLELGDSALYLCASSSVPQGGSPLHFGNGTRLTVT.

This chain links TRBV10-1 with TRBJ1-1, with 11 positions matching TRBD1. The CDR3 spans 15 residues. The V gene end was trimmed by 0 bases and the J gene end by 4 bases; junction bases not matched to a gene: 1. CDR1 WNHNN and CDR2 SYGVQD come from the germline V gene (reference sequence). The CDR3 region has the DNA TGCGCCAGCAGTGAGTCAGGGACAGGGGGCACTGAAGCTTTCTTT. Translation: CASSESGTGGTEAFF.